This T cell receptor (beta chain) was captured by sequencing in a study of T cells in Graves' hyperthyroidism and ophthalmopathy. About the research overall: Upon initial diagnosis and before any treatment, peripheral blood was collected. Points from the study as a whole: Separation of ophthalmopathy from stable hyperthyroidism was achieved by a 13 V-J model. Ophthalmopathy was model-predicted a median 6.5 months pre-onset.

Diagnosis rested on symptoms, serum thyroxine and TRAb, thyroid ultrasound, and orbital computed tomography. The table lists this clonotype with many counts. What it recognizes is unknown. With 3 bases clipped from V and 5 bases from J, the junction kept 7 bases outside the gene matches. CDR1 is SGHDT, CDR2 YYEEEE, per germline. CDR3 length: 15 amino acids. There were TCR beta CDR3 regions amplified from RNA transcripts. RT-PCR in the first round (using the HTBI primer set) targeted the TCR CDR3. MiXCR, applied by TCRdb to the multiplex PCR reads, yields one record per CDR3 protein. This table holds 300,000 to 500,000 distinct CDR3 sequences, roughly an eighth found once.

The TCR was taken from a man between 45 and 60 years old with Graves' ophthalmopathy. The chain joins TRBV5-6 to TRBJ2-2, with TRBD2 matching 7 bases. Source material: blood. This CDR3 is CASSSIAGLTGELFF. DNA for the CDR3: TGTGCCAGCAGCTCCATAGCGGGCCTTACCGGGGAGCTGTTTTTT.